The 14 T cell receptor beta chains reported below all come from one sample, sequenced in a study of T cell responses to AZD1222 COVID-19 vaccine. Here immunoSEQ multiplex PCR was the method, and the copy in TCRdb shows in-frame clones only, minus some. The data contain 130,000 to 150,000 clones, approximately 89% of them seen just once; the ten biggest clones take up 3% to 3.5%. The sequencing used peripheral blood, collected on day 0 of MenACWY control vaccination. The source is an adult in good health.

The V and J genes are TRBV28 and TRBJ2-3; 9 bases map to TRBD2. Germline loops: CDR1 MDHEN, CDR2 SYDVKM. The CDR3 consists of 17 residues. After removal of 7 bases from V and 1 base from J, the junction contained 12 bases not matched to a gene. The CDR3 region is CASTLRAGGGGTDTQYF. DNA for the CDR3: TGTGCCAGCACCCTAAGGGCGGGAGGGGGCGGCACAGATACGCAGTATTTT.

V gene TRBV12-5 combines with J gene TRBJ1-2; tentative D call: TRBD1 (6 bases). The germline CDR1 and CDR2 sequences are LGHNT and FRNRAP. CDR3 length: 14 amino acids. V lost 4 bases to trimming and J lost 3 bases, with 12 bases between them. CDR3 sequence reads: CASGSPQGYYGYTF. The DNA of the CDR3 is TGTGCTAGTGGTTCGCCACAGGGATACTATGGCTACACCTTC.

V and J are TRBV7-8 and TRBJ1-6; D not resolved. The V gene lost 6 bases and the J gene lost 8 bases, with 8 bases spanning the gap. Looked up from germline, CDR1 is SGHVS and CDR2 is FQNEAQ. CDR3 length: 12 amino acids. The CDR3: CASRRADSPLHF. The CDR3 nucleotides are TGTGCCAGCAGGAGGGCCGATTCACCCCTCCACTTT.

Here the CDR3 reads CASSYPTRSTGELFF. In DNA, the CDR3 is TGTGCCAGCAGTTACCCGACAAGGTCCACCGGGGAGCTGTTTTTT. The V call is TRBV6-2 or TRBV6-3, the J call TRBJ2-2; D ambiguous. CDR1 MNHEY and CDR2 SVGEGT come from the germline V gene. The CDR3 extends over 15 amino acids. V was pared by 2 bases and J by 4 bases, with 11 bases between.

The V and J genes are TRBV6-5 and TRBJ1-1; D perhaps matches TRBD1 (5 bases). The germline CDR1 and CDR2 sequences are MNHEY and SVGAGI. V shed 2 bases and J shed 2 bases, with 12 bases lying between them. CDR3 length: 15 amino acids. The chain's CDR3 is CASSYRRDGNTEAFF. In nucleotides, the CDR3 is TGTGCCAGCAGTTACCGCCGGGACGGTAACACTGAAGCTTTCTTT.

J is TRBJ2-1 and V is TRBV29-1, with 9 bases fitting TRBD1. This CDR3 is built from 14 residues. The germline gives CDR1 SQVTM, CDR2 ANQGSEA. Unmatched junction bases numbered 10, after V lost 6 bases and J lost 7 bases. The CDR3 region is CSVGTGTGTNEQFF. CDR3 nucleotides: TGCAGCGTCGGTACCGGGACAGGGACTAATGAGCAGTTCTTC.

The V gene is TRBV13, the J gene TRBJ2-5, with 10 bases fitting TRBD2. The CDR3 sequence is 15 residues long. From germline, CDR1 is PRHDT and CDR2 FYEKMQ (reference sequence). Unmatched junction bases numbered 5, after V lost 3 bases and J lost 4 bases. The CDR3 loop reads CASSLSGGALETQYF. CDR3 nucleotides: TGTGCCAGCAGCTTGAGCGGGGGGGCGTTAGAGACCCAGTACTTC.

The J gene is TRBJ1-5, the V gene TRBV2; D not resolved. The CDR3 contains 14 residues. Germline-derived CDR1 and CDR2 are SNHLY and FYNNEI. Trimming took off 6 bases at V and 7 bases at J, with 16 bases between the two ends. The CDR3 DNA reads TGTGCCAGCAGCGCTACCCGGGCGCAGCAGCCCCAGCATTTT. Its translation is CASSATRAQQPQHF.

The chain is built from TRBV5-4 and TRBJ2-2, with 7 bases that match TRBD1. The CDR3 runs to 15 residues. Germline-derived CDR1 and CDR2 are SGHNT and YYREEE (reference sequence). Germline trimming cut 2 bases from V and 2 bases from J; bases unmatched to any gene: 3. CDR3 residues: CASSFGDRNTGELFF. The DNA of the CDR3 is TGTGCCAGCAGCTTTGGGGACAGAAACACCGGGGAGCTGTTTTTT.

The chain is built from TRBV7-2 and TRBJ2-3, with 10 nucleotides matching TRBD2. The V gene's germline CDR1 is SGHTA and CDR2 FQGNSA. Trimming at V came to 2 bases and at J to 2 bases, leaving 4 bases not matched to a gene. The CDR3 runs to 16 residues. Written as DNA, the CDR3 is TGTGCCAGCAGCTTACTAGCGGGAGCCCCCACAGATACGCAGTATTTT. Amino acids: CASSLLAGAPTDTQYF.

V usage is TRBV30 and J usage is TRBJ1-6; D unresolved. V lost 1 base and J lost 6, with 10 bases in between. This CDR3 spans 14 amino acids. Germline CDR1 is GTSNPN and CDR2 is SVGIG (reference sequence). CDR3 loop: CAWSGPKSNSPLHF. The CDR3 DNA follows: TGTGCCTGGAGTGGTCCCAAATCTAATTCACCCCTCCACTTT.

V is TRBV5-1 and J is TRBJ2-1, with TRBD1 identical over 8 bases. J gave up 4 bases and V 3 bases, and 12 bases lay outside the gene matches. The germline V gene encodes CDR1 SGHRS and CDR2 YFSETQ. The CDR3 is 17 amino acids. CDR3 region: CASSSEPQGQAYNEQFF. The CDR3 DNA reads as TGCGCCAGCAGCTCTGAGCCCCAGGGACAGGCATACAATGAGCAGTTCTTC. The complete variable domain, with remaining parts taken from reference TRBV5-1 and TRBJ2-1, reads KAGVTQTPRYLIKTRGQQVTLSCSPISGHRSVSWYQQTPGQGLQFLFEYFSETQRNKGNFPGRFSGRQFSNSRSEMNVSTLELGDSALYLCASSSEPQGQAYNEQFFGPGTRLTVL.

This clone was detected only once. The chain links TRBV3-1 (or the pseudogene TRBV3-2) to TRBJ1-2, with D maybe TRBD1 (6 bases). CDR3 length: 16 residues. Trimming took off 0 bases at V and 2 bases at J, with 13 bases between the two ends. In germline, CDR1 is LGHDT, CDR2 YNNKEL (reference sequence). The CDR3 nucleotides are TGTGCCAGCAGCCAAGAGGCAGGGGCTGAGAACTATGGCTACACCTTC. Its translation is CASSQEAGAENYGYTF.

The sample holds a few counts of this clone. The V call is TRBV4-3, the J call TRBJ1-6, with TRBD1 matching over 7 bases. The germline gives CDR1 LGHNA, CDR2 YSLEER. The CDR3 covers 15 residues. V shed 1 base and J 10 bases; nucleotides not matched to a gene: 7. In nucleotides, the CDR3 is TGCGCCAGCAGCCAAGTGGAGACAGGGCACTCACCCCTCCACTTT. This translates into CASSQVETGHSPLHF.